This T cell receptor (beta chain) emerged from a study of beta chain features in type 1 diabetes. Regarding the study as a whole: The study found fewer insertions and more deletions at VDJ junctions in type 1 diabetes patients.

The whole isolated RNA underwent reverse transcription, so sequencing captured expressed TCRB transcripts. Profiling relied on immunoSEQ multiplex PCR, and the TCRdb table lists in-frame clones only, not all of them. The data hold some 300,000 clones, with around 7.3% observed a single time. Via CD45RO/CCR7/CD25/CD127/CD95/CD27, cells of the CD4+ naive, central memory, regulatory and stem cell-like memory subsets were sorted. The CDR3 extends over 12 amino acids. Per the germline V gene, CDR1 is SGHTA and CDR2 is FQGNSA. V lost 4 bases and J 3 bases, leaving 7 bases between the germline ends. To note about this clone: Its antigen is unknown.

This clonotype was obtained from a woman aged 18-29 years in good health. The sample comprised central memory CD4+ T cells from blood. The J gene is TRBJ2-7, the V gene TRBV7-2; no firm D call. The CDR3 region is CASSSAVYEQYF. The CDR3 region has the DNA TGTGCCAGCAGCTCGGCAGTCTACGAGCAGTACTTC.